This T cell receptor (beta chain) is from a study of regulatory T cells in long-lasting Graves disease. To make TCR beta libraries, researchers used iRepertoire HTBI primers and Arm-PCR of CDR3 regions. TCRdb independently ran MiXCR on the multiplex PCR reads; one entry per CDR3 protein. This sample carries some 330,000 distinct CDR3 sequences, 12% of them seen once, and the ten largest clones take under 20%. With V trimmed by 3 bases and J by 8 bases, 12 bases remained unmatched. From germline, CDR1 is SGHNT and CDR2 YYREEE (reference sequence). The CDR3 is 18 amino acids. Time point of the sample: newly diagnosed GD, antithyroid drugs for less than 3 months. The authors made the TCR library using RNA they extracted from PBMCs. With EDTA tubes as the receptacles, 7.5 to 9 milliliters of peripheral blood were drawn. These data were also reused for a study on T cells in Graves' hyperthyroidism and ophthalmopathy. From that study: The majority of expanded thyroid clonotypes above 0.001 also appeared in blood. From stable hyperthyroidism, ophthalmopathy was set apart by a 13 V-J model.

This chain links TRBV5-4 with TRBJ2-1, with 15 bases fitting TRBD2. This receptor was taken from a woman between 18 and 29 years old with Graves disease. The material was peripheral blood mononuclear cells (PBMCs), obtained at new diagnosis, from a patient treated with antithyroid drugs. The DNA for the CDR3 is TGTGCCAGCAGCTCGCTCGAAGGACTAGCGGGAGGGCACTATGAGCAGTTCTTC. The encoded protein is CASSSLEGLAGGHYEQFF.